The sequence of this TCR beta chain was determined in a study of blood T cell repertoires in COVID-19. Study background: The origin of the acute and convalescent COVID-19 samples was the United States, Italy and Spain. PBMCs, B-cell-depleted T cells, or T cells provided the cDNA or gDNA that made up the material.

The authors' processing: The assay estimated nucleated cells by amplifying reference gene primers. TCRdb's copy holds only in-frame clones and misses some; the assay was immunoSEQ multiplex PCR. V and J calls and clone size are given by that table; D and trimming were obtained from the DNA. Of about 380,000 clones in the sample, around 90% are singletons; the top ten hold around 7%. This clone was detected once. Germline V CDR1 and CDR2: SGHNT, YENEEA. The CDR3 runs to 15 residues. V lost 1 base to trimming and J lost 5 bases, with 12 bases between them. The chain uses TRBV11-3 and TRBJ1-5; D possibly corresponds to TRBD1 (5 bases). Sequencing input: peripheral blood. The clonotype comes from a man between 18 and 29 years old with active or convalescent COVID-19. CDR3 coding DNA: TGTGCCAGCAGCTTAGCAGGGTTCAGTGATCAGCCCCAGCATTTT. Translation: CASSLAGFSDQPQHF.